This TCR beta chain was sequenced during a study of shared clonotypes between healthy human individuals. Study background: The composition of the donors was a couple of women and a few men aged 18 to 49. Plates per donor: three CD4 naive, three CD4 memory, two CD8 naive, one CD8 memory.

Assay execution proceeded at the deep level. The table came from immunoSEQ multiplex PCR; TCRdb's copy has only in-frame clones and leaves some out. The sample has under 1,100,000 clones, 75% to 80% seen once. This clone appeared once. What it binds is not known. Study-level points and caveats: Among donors, sharing of clonotypes was expected to be affected by sequencing depth.

Per the germline V gene, CDR1 is SGHTA and CDR2 is FQGNSA. The CDR3 has 16 residues. Germline trimming cut 6 bases from V and 4 bases from J; bases unmatched to any gene: 10. The sequencing input was memory CD4+ T cells from PBMCs. Documented subset: CD45RA-negative fraction. This receptor was identified in a man younger than 35 in good health. Some clones in this sample may be carry-over from other donors' samples. The chain uses TRBV7-2 and TRBJ2-1, with 9 bases lining up with TRBD2. In DNA form, the CDR3 reads TGTGCCAGCAGTTCTCAGGCTAGCGGGATATACAATGAGCAGTTCTTC. This gives the protein CASSSQASGIYNEQFF.